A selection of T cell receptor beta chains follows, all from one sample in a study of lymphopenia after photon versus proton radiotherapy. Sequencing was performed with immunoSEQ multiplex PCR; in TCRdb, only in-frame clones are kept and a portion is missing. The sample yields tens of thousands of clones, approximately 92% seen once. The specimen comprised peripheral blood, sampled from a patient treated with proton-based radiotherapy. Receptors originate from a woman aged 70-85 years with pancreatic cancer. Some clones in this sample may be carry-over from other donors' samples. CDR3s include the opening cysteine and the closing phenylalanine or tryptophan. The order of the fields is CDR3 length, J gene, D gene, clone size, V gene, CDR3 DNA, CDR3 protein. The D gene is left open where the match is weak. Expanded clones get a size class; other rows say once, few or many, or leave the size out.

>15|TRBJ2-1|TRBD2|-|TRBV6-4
TGTGCCAGCAGTGACTCCAGGACTAGCGTGTATGAGCAGTTCTTC
CASSDSRTSVYEQFF
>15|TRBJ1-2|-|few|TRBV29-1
TGCAGCGTTGAGGCGCGGCAGGGGCGAGCAGGTGGCTACACCTTC
CSVEARQGRAGGYTF
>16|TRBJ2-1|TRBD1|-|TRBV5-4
TGTGCCAGCAGCTTCGCCCGGGACAGGGGGGGGAATGAGCAGTTCTTC
CASSFARDRGGNEQFF
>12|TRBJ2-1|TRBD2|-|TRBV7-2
TGCAAAAAAGCGGGAGGCTACAATGAGCAGTTCTTC
CKKAGGYNEQFF
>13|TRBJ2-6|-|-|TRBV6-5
TGTGCCAGCAGTATTTCTGGGGCCAACGTCCTGACTTTC
CASSISGANVLTF
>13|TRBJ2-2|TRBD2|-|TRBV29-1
TGCAGCGTTGCCCCACTAGCGACCGGGGAGCTGTTTTTT
CSVAPLATGELFF
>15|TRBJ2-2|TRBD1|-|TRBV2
TGTGCCAGCAGTGAGCAGGGGGCCGGCTCCGGGGAGCTGTTTTTT
CASSEQGAGSGELFF
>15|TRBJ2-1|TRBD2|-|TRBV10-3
TGTGCCATCAGTGCAACTAGCGGGGGTTACAATGAGCAGTTCTTC
CAISATSGGYNEQFF
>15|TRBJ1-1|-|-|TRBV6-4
TGTGCCAGCAGTGACTCGATTTCGGTGGCCACTGAAGCTTTCTTT
CASSDSISVATEAFF
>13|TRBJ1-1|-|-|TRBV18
TGTGCCAGCTCCCCGGGGGGAGACACTGAAGCTTTCTTT
CASSPGGDTEAFF
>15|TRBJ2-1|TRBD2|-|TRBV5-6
TGTGCCAGCAGCTTGCCCACCGGGACTAGTGGTGAGCAGTTCTTC
CASSLPTGTSGEQFF
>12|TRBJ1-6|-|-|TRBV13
TGTGCCAGCAGCTTAGCGGGTTCACCCCTCCACTTT
CASSLAGSPLHF
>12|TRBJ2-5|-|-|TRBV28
TGTGCCAGCAGTTTAGGGATAGAGACCCAGTACTTC
CASSLGIETQYF
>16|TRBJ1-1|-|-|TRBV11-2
TGTGCCAGCAGCTTAGAGGATACCTACTGGAACACTGAAGCTTTCTTT
CASSLEDTYWNTEAFF
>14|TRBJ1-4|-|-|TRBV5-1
TGCGCCAGCAGCTTTTTGCAGGGAAGTGAAAAACTGTTTTTT
CASSFLQGSEKLFF
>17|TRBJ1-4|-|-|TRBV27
TGTGCCAGCAGTTTCGGCAGGGTAGGGACTACTAATGAAAAACTGTTTTTT
CASSFGRVGTTNEKLFF
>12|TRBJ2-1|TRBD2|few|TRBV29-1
TGCACCGGGACTAGCGGGAGCGATGAGCAGTTCTTC
CTGTSGSDEQFF
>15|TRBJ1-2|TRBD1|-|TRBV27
TGTGCCAGCACTATGGTGGGGACAGGGGTATATGGCTACACCTTC
CASTMVGTGVYGYTF
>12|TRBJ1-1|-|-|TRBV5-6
TGTGCCACGAACTTCGGGAACACTGAAGCTTTCTTT
CATNFGNTEAFF
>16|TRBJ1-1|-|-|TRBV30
TGTGCCTGGACCCCAGGTTTTGGAGGGGGGAACACTGAAGCTTTCTTT
CAWTPGFGGGNTEAFF
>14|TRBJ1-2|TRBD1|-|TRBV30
TGTGCCTGGAGTGCGGGGACAGGCTACTATGGCTACACCTTC
CAWSAGTGYYGYTF
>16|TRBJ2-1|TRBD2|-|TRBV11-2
TGTGCCAGCAGCTCCCGTGGTAGCGGGACCTACAATGAGCAGTTCTTC
CASSSRGSGTYNEQFF
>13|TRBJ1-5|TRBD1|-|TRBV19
TGTGCCAGTAGCGACAGGGTTGTTCAGCCCCAGCATTTT
CASSDRVVQPQHF
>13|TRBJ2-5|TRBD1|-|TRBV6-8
TGTGCCAGCAGCCTTGACAGGGGCGAGACCCAGTACTTC
CASSLDRGETQYF
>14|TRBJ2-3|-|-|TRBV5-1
TGCGCCAGCAGCCTAGGAACTTGGGGAGATACGCAGTATTTT
CASSLGTWGDTQYF
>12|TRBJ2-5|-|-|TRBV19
TGTGCCAGCAGGGGTCCCCGGGAGACCCAGTACTTC
CASRGPRETQYF
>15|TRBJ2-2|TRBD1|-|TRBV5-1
TGCGCCAGCAGCACGGGACAGGGAAGGACCGGGGAGCTGTTTTTT
CASSTGQGRTGELFF
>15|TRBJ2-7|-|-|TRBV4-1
TGCGCCAGCAGCCAAGATACGGGAGAAGGTTACGAGCAGTACTTC
CASSQDTGEGYEQYF
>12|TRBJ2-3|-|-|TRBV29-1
TGCAGCGTTGAGATGGGTACAGATACGCAGTATTTT
CSVEMGTDTQYF
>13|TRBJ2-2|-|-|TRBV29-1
TGCAGCGTTGAACCTGACGACACCGGGGAGCTGTTTTTT
CSVEPDDTGELFF
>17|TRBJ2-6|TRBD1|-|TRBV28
TGTGCCAGCAGTGGCCTGGACAGGGACTCTGGGGCCAACGTCCTGACTTTC
CASSGLDRDSGANVLTF
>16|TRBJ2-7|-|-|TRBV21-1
TGTGCCAGCAGTTGGTTGAGGACAAGGATTACCTACGAGCAGTACTTC
CASSWLRTRITYEQYF
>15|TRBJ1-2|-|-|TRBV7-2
TGTGCCAGCAGCCCCAGACAGGCTACTAACTATGGCTACACCTTC
CASSPRQATNYGYTF
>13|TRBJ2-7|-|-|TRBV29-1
TGCAGCGTGGGGGAGACCGGTTCCTACGAGCAGTACTTC
CSVGETGSYEQYF
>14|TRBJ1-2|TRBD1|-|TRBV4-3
TGCGCCAGCCGACCGGGACAGGGGGAGTTTGGCTACACCTTC
CASRPGQGEFGYTF
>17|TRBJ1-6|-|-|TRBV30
TGTGCCTGGAGTGTATATGGGGGGAATTTAAATAATTCACCCCTCCACTTT
CAWSVYGGNLNNSPLHF
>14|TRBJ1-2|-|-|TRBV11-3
TGTGCCAGCAGCTTAGATAGTACAGGACGTGGCTACACCTTC
CASSLDSTGRGYTF
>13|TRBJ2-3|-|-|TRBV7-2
TGTGCCAGCAGCTTAGTATCCCCAGATACGCAGTATTTT
CASSLVSPDTQYF
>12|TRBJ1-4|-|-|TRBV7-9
TGTGCCAGCAGCTTACAGAATGAAAAACTGTTTTTT
CASSLQNEKLFF
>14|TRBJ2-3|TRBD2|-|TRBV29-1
TGCAGCGTTGCGCGGCGGGGGGGTGAGAATACGCAGTATTTT
CSVARRGGENTQYF
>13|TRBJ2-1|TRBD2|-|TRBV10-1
TGCGCCAGCAGTCCGGGGGGGGGCAATGAGCAGTTCTTC
CASSPGGGNEQFF
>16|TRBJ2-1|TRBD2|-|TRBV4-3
TGCGCCAGCAGCCAAGAATCGTGGGAGGGTTGGAATGAGCAGTTCTTC
CASSQESWEGWNEQFF
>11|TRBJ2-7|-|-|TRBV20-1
TGCAGTGCCCAGTGGGGGGAAGAGCAGTACTTC
CSAQWGEEQYF
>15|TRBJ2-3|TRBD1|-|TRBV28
TGTGCCAGCAGTGTAGACAGGGGGGCCACAGATACGCAGTATTTT
CASSVDRGATDTQYF
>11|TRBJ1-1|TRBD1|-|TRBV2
TGTGCCGGCGGACAGGGCACTGAAGCTTTCTTT
CAGGQGTEAFF
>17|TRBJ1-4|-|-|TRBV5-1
TGCGCCAGCAGCTTGGCTGGGGTTGGGAGGGGTGTTGAAAAACTGTTTTTT
CASSLAGVGRGVEKLFF
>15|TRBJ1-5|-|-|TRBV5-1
TGCGCCAGCAGTCTGACGGGGATCAAGGGCCAGCCCCAGCATTTT
CASSLTGIKGQPQHF
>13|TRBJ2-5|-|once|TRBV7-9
TGTGCCAGCAGTTTACTTGGCGGAGAGACCCAGTACTTC
CASSLLGGETQYF
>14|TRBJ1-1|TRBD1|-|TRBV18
TGTGCCAGCTCACCTGGACAGGGGAACACTGAAGCTTTCTTT
CASSPGQGNTEAFF
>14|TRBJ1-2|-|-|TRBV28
TGTGCCAGCAGTCCCCCCCGAGAGAACTATGGCTACACCTTC
CASSPPRENYGYTF
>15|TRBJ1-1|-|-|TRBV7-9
TGTGCCAGCAGCTTTGGGGGACAAATGAACACTGAAGCTTTCTTT
CASSFGGQMNTEAFF
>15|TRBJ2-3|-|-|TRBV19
TGTGCCAGTAGTATTTCGTTCGTCTCTACAGATACGCAGTATTTT
CASSISFVSTDTQYF
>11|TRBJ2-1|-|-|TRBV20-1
TGCAGCGGTAGCTCCTACAATGAGCAGTTCTTC
CSGSSYNEQFF
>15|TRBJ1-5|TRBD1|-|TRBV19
TGTGCCAGTAGTATGGACAGGGGGAAACGACAGCCCCAGCATTTT
CASSMDRGKRQPQHF
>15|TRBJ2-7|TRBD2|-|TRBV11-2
TGTGCCAGCAGTCGACCGGGACTAGCGACCTACGAGCAGTACTTC
CASSRPGLATYEQYF
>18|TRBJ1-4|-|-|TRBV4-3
TGCGCCAGCAGCCCAGAGTTAGGGGATGGCGGAAGTAATGAAAAACTGTTTTTT
CASSPELGDGGSNEKLFF
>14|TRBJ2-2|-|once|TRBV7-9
TGTGCCTGCAGCTGGGGATCCCACACCGGGGAGCTGTTTTTT
CACSWGSHTGELFF
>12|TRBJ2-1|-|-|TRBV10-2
TGCGCCAGCAGACGAGGCTACAATGAGCAGTTCTTC
CASRRGYNEQFF
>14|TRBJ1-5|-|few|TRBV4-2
TGTGCCAGCAGCCAACCTCAAGGTAATCAGCCCCAGCATTTT
CASSQPQGNQPQHF